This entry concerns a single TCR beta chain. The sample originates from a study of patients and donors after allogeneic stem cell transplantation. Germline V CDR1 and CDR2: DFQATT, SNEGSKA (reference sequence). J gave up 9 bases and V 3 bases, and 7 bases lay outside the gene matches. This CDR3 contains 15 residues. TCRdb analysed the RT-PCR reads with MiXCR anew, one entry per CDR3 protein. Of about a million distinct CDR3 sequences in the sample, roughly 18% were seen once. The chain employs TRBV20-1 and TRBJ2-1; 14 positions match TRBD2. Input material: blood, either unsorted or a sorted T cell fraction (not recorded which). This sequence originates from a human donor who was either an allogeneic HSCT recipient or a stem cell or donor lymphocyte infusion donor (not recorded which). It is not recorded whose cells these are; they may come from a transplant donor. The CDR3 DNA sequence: TGCAGTGCTAGCCTCGGACTAGCGGGAGGTCGTGAGCAGTTCTTC. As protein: CSASLGLAGGREQFF.